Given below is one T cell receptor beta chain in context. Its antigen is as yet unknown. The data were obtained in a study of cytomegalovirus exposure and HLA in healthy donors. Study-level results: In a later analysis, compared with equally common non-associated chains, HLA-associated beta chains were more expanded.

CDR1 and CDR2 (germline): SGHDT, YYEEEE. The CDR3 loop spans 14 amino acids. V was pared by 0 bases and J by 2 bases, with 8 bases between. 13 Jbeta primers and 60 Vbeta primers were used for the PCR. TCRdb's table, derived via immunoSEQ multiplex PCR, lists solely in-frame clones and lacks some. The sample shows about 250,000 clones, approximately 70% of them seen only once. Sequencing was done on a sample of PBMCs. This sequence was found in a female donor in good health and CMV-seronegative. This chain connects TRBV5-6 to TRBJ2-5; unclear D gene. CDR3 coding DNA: TGTGCCAGCAGCTTGGCCAAACAGCAAGAGACCCAGTACTTC. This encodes CASSLAKQQETQYF.